A selection of T cell receptor beta chains follows, all from one sample in a study of T cells in localized non-small cell lung cancer. Using immunoSEQ multiplex PCR, the repertoire was profiled, and TCRdb retains in-frame clones only, with some absent. This table has around 79,000 clones, roughly 80% appearing once. The specimen comprised PBMCs, sampled before any cancer treatment. These receptors originate from a man aged 40 to 70 with stage II squamous cell lung carcinoma. The CDR3 runs from the conserved cysteine through the conserved F or W. D genes are given only for firm matches. Rows may omit the clone size; those that give it use once, few, many or a size class.

TRBV6-6	14	.	.	TRBJ2-7	TGTGCCAGCAGGGGGGCCTCCGACACCTACGAGCAGTACTTC	CASRGASDTYEQYF
TRBV7-3	15	.	.	TRBJ2-3	TGTGCCAGCAGCGAACTTGTAGGATCTATTGATACGCAGTATTTT	CASSELVGSIDTQYF
TRBV2	15	.	TRBD1	TRBJ1-5	TGTGCCAGCAACAGGGACAGGGGAAAGAATCAGCCCCAGCATTTT	CASNRDRGKNQPQHF
TRBV7-9	14	.	.	TRBJ2-1	TGTGCCAGCAGCCCAAAAAATGTCCACAATGAGCAGTTCTTC	CASSPKNVHNEQFF
TRBV5-6	14	.	.	TRBJ2-5	TGTGCCAGCAGCCGGGACTTACCCATCGAGACCCAGTACTTC	CASSRDLPIETQYF
TRBV5-1	16	.	.	TRBJ2-3	TGCGCCAGCAGCTTGGGTGCTGGGGCCGGCACAGATACGCAGTATTTT	CASSLGAGAGTDTQYF
TRBV6-6	15	few	TRBD2	TRBJ2-5	TGTGCCAGCACCCGCGAAGCGGGAGTGGGAGAGACCCAGTACTTC	CASTREAGVGETQYF
TRBV7-2	16	.	TRBD1	TRBJ1-1	TGTGCCAGCCCCAGTGAGGGGGCCTCTATGAACACTGAAGCTTTCTTT	CASPSEGASMNTEAFF
TRBV28	14	.	.	TRBJ1-2	TGTGCCAGCAGCTCCGACGGGGTTAACTATGGCTACACCTTC	CASSSDGVNYGYTF
TRBV4-2	17	once	.	TRBJ2-1	TGTGCCAGCAGCCAAGCGACGGCCCGGAGCTCCTACAATGAGCAGTTCTTC	CASSQATARSSYNEQFF
TRBV18	14	.	.	TRBJ1-1	TGTGCCAGCTCACCCGGACAGCGGAACACTGAAGCTTTCTTT	CASSPGQRNTEAFF
TRBV29-1	12	.	.	TRBJ1-3	TGCAGCGTTGGTGGGTTTGGAAACACCATATATTTT	CSVGGFGNTIYF
TRBV2	13	.	.	TRBJ1-1	TGTGCCAGCAGTGAGGAAATCAGGGTAGAAGCTTTCTTT	CASSEEIRVEAFF
TRBV15	15	.	TRBD2	TRBJ2-7	TGTGCCACCAGTCCCGGACTAGCGGGAGGGTACGAGCAGTACTTC	CATSPGLAGGYEQYF
TRBV5-4	13	.	.	TRBJ2-5	TGTGCCAGCATAGCTTGGGGGGAAGAGACCCAGTACTTC	CASIAWGEETQYF
TRBV10-3	14	.	TRBD2	TRBJ2-1	TGTGCCATCAGTGCGACTAGCGGGAACAATGAGCAGTTCTTC	CAISATSGNNEQFF
TRBV2	14	.	TRBD1	TRBJ2-1	TGTGCCACCGAAACAGGGGGCCCTTACAATGAGCAGTTCTTC	CATETGGPYNEQFF
TRBV5-5	13	few	.	TRBJ1-5	TGTGCCAGCAGCTTAAGGGTGAGCCAGCCCCAGCATTTT	CASSLRVSQPQHF
TRBV4-2	17	.	.	TRBJ1-4	TGTGCCAGCAGCCCATTGACAATCGGGACGACGAATGAAAAACTGTTTTTT	CASSPLTIGTTNEKLFF
TRBV13	14	.	TRBD2	TRBJ2-2	TGTGCCAGCGGAGCGGGAGAAAGCACCGGGGAGCTGTTTTTT	CASGAGESTGELFF
TRBV5-5	11	.	TRBD1	TRBJ1-2	TGTGCCAGCAGGGGGACAGAAGGCTACACCTTC	CASRGTEGYTF
TRBV5-4	15	.	TRBD1	TRBJ2-7	TGTGCCAGCAGCGGCGGGACAGGGGGCCCCTACGAGCAGTACTTC	CASSGGTGGPYEQYF
TRBV7-2	12	once	.	TRBJ2-3	TGTGCCAGCAGCGTGACTCGGGATACGCAGTATTTT	CASSVTRDTQYF
TRBV25-1	15	.	.	TRBJ1-3	TGTGCCAGCAGAGAGCAGGGCATCTCTGGAAACACCATATATTTT	CASREQGISGNTIYF
TRBV2	16	.	TRBD2	TRBJ2-3	TGTGCCAGCATCCGAGGACTAGCGGGAGTCACAGATACGCAGTATTTT	CASIRGLAGVTDTQYF
TRBV15	15	.	.	TRBJ1-2	TGTGCCACCAGCCAAAGAGACGCAGGGGTCTATGGCTACACCTTC	CATSQRDAGVYGYTF
TRBV6-1	15	.	TRBD1	TRBJ2-5	TGTGCCAGCAGTGATATGGTCACAGGGGGGGAGACCCAGTACTTC	CASSDMVTGGETQYF